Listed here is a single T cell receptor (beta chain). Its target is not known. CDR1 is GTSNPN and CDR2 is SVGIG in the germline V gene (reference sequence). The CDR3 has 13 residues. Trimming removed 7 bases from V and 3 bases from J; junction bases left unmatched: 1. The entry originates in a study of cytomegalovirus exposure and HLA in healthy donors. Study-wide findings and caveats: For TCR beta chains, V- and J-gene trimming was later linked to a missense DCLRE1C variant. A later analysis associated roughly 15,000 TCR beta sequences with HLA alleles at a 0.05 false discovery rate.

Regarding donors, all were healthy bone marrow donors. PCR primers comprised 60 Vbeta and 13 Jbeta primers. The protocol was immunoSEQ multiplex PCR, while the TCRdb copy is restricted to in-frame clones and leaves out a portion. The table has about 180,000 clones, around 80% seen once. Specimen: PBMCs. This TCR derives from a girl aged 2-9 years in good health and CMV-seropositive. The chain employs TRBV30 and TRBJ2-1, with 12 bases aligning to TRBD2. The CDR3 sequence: CASTSGGYNEQFF. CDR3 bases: TGTGCCTCGACTAGCGGGGGCTACAATGAGCAGTTCTTC.